The clone carrying this T cell receptor beta chain has ten or more counts. As yet, its antigen is unknown. Time point meaning: blood at routine non-recurrence follow-up after resection. In the library, each TCR cDNA molecule bore its own unique molecular identifier. TCRdb re-called the 5' RACE reads with MiXCR, one entry per CDR3 protein. The profile shows about 87,000 distinct CDR3 sequences, roughly a fifth of them singletons. This sample stems from a study of spatial heterogeneity in lung cancer. At the level of the study: Available follow-up PBMC samples, collected a median of about two years post-resection, were sequenced.

Trimming left V 5 bases short and J 0 bases short, with 3 bases between. This CDR3 region has 12 residues. The germline CDR1 and CDR2 sequences are SEHNR and FQNEAQ (reference sequence). Study conclusions and caveats: Ubiquitous expanded tumor TCRs surfaced in blood more at resection than they did at follow-up.

The sequencing used PBMCs, collected at follow-up. The sequence came from a male donor with early-stage non-small cell lung cancer. The rearrangement joins TRBV7-9 to TRBJ2-3, with D uncertain. CDR3 sequence reads: CASSLSTDTQYF. Written as DNA, the CDR3 is TGTGCCAGCAGCCTCAGCACAGATACGCAGTATTTT.